This is a list of T cell receptor beta chains from one sample in a study of cytomegalovirus exposure and HLA in healthy donors. Generated by immunoSEQ multiplex PCR, the TCRdb table keeps only in-frame clones and is missing some. The sample has over 100,000 clones, about 10% seen once. Material for sequencing was PBMCs. Receptor source: a woman between 35 and 50 years old in good health and CMV-seropositive. Each CDR3 is given with its conserved first and last residue. Each record gives: D gene, J gene, clone size, V gene, CDR3 protein, CDR3 DNA. The D gene is left open where the match is weak. The listing skips clone size in some rows; elsewhere it reads once, few, many or a size class.

d_gene: TRBD1
j_gene: TRBJ2-3
abundance: NA
v_gene: TRBV7-9
CDR3aa: CASSLEQGTYTDTQYF
CDR3nt: TGTGCCAGCAGCTTAGAACAGGGGACATACACAGATACGCAGTATTTT

d_gene: NA
j_gene: TRBJ2-3
abundance: NA
v_gene: TRBV9
CDR3aa: CASSPTGHGPDTQYF
CDR3nt: TGTGCCAGCAGCCCTACAGGGCATGGTCCAGATACGCAGTATTTT

d_gene: NA
j_gene: TRBJ2-1
abundance: few
v_gene: TRBV5-1
CDR3aa: CASSPLQGYNEQFF
CDR3nt: TGCGCCAGCAGCCCCCTACAGGGCTACAATGAGCAGTTCTTC

d_gene: TRBD1
j_gene: TRBJ1-4
abundance: few
v_gene: TRBV10-3
CDR3aa: CATFSGTGSNEKLFF
CDR3nt: TGTGCCACCTTTTCCGGGACAGGGAGTAATGAAAAACTGTTTTTT

d_gene: NA
j_gene: TRBJ2-2
abundance: NA
v_gene: TRBV5-1
CDR3aa: CASSLQGNTGELFF
CDR3nt: TGCGCCAGCAGCCTACAGGGGAACACCGGGGAGCTGTTTTTT

d_gene: NA
j_gene: TRBJ2-1
abundance: NA
v_gene: TRBV10-2
CDR3aa: CASSAQGSSYNEQFF
CDR3nt: TGCGCCAGCAGTGCCCAGGGCAGCTCCTACAATGAGCAGTTCTTC

d_gene: TRBD1
j_gene: TRBJ1-2
abundance: few
v_gene: TRBV10-1
CDR3aa: CASTQGQGARYSGYTF
CDR3nt: TGCGCCAGCACCCAAGGACAGGGGGCGCGGTACTCTGGCTACACCTTC

d_gene: NA
j_gene: TRBJ1-6
abundance: few
v_gene: TRBV5-1
CDR3aa: CASSLVQGNSPLHF
CDR3nt: TGCGCCAGCAGCTTGGTTCAGGGAAATTCACCCCTCCACTTT

d_gene: NA
j_gene: TRBJ2-7
abundance: few
v_gene: TRBV7-9
CDR3aa: CASSSLFRYEQYF
CDR3nt: TGTGCCAGCAGTTCTTTGTTTCGCTACGAGCAGTACTTC

d_gene: NA
j_gene: TRBJ2-2
abundance: NA
v_gene: TRBV2
CDR3aa: CASSEVGPSIHPGELFF
CDR3nt: TGTGCCAGCAGTGAAGTGGGGCCCAGTATTCACCCCGGGGAGCTGTTTTTT

d_gene: TRBD1
j_gene: TRBJ1-4
abundance: few
v_gene: TRBV6-6
CDR3aa: CASSTGVTNEKLFF
CDR3nt: TGTGCCAGCAGTACAGGGGTGACTAATGAAAAACTGTTTTTT

d_gene: NA
j_gene: TRBJ2-1
abundance: NA
v_gene: TRBV6-1
CDR3aa: CASSEDRGGLRGQFF
CDR3nt: TGTGCCAGCAGTGAAGACAGGGGAGGCCTGCGCGGGCAGTTCTTC

d_gene: NA
j_gene: TRBJ1-4
abundance: NA
v_gene: TRBV4-3
CDR3aa: CASSPAGPTINEKLFF
CDR3nt: TGCGCCAGCAGCCCGGCGGGACCGACGATTAATGAAAAACTGTTTTTT

d_gene: NA
j_gene: TRBJ1-4
abundance: NA
v_gene: TRBV9
CDR3aa: CASSVGPSGGEKLFF
CDR3nt: TGTGCCAGCAGCGTAGGCCCCTCAGGTGGAGAAAAACTGTTTTTT

d_gene: TRBD2
j_gene: TRBJ2-3
abundance: NA
v_gene: TRBV2
CDR3aa: CASSVTSGVTDTQYF
CDR3nt: TGTGCCAGCAGTGTGACTAGCGGGGTTACAGATACGCAGTATTTT